A selection of T cell receptor beta chains follows, all from one sample in a study of T cells after yellow fever vaccination. MiXCR, applied by TCRdb to the 5' RACE reads, yields one record per CDR3 protein. The sample carries a few hundred thousand distinct CDR3 sequences, around 6.8% recorded once. Sequenced here: PBMCs, sampled about 49 days after the first yellow fever vaccination. Receptor source: a man aged 18 to 35 who received the YFV17D yellow fever vaccine. Each CDR3 is given with its conserved first and last residue. D genes are given only for firm matches.

CDR3aa | v_gene | d_gene
CASSVNLQETQYF | TRBV4-1 | -
CASSSRSRGHTEAFF | TRBV12-3/TRBV12-4 | -
CSARPQGQIYSPLHF | TRBV20-1 | -
CASSSGDRATDTQYF | TRBV12-3/TRBV12-4 | TRBD1
CASSQSGGVNEQFF | TRBV4-2 | TRBD2
CASTARALGETQYF | TRBV13 | -
CSVSQGGDTEAFF | TRBV29-1 | TRBD1
CARKTGNEQFF | TRBV19 | -
CAISKTTNEKLFF | TRBV10-3 | -
CASSYRGVSTASQPQHF | TRBV27 | -
CASSLAHETQYF | TRBV7-2 | -
CASSQIRGANYGYTF | TRBV4-3 | -
CASHKGVNTGELFF | TRBV19 | -
CASSSFRDMNTEAFF | TRBV7-9 | -
CASSFKSGTVLLGPLHF | TRBV7-9 | TRBD1
CASRFSGGFTDTQYF | TRBV25-1 | TRBD2
CASSPISGGGTEQYF | TRBV12-3/TRBV12-4 | TRBD2